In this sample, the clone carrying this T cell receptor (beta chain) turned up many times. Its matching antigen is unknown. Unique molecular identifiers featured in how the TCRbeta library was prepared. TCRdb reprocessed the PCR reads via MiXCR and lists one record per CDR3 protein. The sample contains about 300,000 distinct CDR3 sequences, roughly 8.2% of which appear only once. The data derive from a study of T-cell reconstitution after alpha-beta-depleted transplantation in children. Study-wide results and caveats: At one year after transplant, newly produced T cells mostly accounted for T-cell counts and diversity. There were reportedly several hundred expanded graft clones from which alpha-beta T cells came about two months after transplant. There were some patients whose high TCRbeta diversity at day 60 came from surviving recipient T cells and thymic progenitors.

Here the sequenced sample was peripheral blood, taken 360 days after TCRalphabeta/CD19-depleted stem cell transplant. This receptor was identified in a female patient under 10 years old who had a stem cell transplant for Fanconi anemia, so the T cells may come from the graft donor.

The CDR3 spells CSARDLHGYTF. Here the CDR3 DNA reads TGCAGTGCTAGAGACCTACATGGCTACACCTTC. The chain recombines TRBV20-1 with TRBJ1-2; D not certain. Germline values: CDR1 DFQATT, CDR2 SNEGSKA (reference sequence). The length of the CDR3 is 11 residues. Trimming took 0 bases from V and 6 from J, leaving 5 bases between them.